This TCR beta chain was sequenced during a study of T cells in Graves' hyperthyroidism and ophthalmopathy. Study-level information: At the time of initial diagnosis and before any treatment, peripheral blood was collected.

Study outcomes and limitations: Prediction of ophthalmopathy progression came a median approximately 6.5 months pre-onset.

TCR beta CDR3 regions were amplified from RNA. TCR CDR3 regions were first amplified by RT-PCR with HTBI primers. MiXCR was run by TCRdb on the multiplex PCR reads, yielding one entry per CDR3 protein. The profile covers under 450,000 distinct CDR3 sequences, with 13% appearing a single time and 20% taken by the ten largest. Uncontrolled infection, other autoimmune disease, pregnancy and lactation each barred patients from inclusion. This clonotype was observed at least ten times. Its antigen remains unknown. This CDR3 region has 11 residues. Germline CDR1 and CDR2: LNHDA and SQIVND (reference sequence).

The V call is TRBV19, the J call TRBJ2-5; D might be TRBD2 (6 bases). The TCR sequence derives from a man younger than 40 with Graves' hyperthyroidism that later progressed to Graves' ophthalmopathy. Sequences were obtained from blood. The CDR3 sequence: CMGGRQETQYF. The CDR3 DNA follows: TGTATGGGGGGTCGACAAGAGACCCAGTACTTC. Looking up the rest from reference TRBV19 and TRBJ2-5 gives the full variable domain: DGGITQSPKYLFRKEGQNVTLSCEQNLNHDAMYWYRQDPGQGLRLIYYSQIVNDFQKGDIAEGYSVSREKKESFPLTVTSAQKNPTAFYLCMGGRQETQYFGPGTRLLVL.